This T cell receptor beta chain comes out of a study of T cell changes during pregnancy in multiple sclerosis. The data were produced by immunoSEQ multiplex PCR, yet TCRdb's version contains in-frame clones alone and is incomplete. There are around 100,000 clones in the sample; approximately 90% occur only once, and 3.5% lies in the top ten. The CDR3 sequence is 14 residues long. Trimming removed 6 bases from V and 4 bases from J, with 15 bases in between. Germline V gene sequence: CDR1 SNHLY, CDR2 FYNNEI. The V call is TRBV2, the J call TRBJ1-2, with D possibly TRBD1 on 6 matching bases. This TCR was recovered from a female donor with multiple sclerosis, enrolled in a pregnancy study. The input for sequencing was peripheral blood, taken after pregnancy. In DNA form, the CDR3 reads TGTGCCAGCAGCGCAGGGGTTTTGGGCTATGGCTACACCTTC. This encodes CASSAGVLGYGYTF.